This T cell receptor beta chain came from a study of blood T cell repertoires in COVID-19. Study information: PBMCs, B-cell-depleted T cells, or T cells provided the cDNA or gDNA that made up the material.

Germline loops: CDR1 SQVTM, CDR2 ANQGSEA. CDR3 length: 15 residues. Authors' data handling: Nucleated cell number was recorded as an estimate derived from reference gene primer amplification. Clones were sequenced by immunoSEQ multiplex PCR, and TCRdb holds only the in-frame ones, with some missing. V and J calls and clone size are as listed in that table; D and trimming were resolved from the DNA. The repertoire holds about 160,000 clones, with 82% as singletons. This sequence originates from a woman older than 75 with acute or convalescent COVID-19. The specimen sequenced was peripheral blood. The chain uses TRBV29-1 and TRBJ1-2; 9 bases match TRBD1. For the CDR3, the DNA is TGCAGTACTCCGGGACAGGGCCGTCGGGGCTATGGCTACACCTTC. Its translation: CSTPGQGRRGYGYTF.